In this sample, the clone carrying this T cell receptor beta chain turned up a few times. What it recognizes is unknown. V gave up 3 bases and J gave up 12 bases; unmatched junction bases: 8. Germline CDR1 reads MNHEY; CDR2 reads SMNVEV (reference sequence). CDR3 size: 13 residues. These data are taken from a study of cytomegalovirus exposure and HLA in healthy donors. Study in general: Around 76% of around 390 genotyped donors fell in the Caucasian-associated ancestry cluster. General study results and limits: The analysis excluded some indistinguishable V segments, including TRBV6-2 and TRBV6-3.

Primers for the PCR totalled 60 Vbeta and 13 Jbeta. Sequenced by immunoSEQ multiplex PCR; TCRdb stores in-frame clones only, minus some. Among approximately 58,000 clones listed, roughly 83% were seen once. Donors counted as nominally healthy when sampled, yet unrecorded immune exposures were likely. The TCR sequence derives from a man younger than 40 in good health and CMV-seronegative. The chain employs TRBV27 and TRBJ1-1, with TRBD1 identical over 9 bases. The sequenced sample consisted of PBMCs. CDR3 in DNA: TGTGCCAGCAGTTTGCTGGGGACAGGGACAACTTTCTTT. Its protein product is CASSLLGTGTTFF.